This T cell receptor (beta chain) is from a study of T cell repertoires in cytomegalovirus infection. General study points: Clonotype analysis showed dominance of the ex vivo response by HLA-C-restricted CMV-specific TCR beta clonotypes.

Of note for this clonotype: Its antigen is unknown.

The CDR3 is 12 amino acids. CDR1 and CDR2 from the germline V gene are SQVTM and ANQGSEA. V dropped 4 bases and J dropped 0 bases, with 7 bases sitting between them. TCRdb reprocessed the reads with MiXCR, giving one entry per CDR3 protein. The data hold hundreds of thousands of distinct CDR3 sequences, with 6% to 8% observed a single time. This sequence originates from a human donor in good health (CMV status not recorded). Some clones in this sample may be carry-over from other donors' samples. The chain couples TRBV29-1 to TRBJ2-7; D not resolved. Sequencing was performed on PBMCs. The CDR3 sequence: CSVGLYSYEQYF. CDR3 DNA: TGCAGCGTTGGCTTATACTCCTACGAGCAGTACTTC.